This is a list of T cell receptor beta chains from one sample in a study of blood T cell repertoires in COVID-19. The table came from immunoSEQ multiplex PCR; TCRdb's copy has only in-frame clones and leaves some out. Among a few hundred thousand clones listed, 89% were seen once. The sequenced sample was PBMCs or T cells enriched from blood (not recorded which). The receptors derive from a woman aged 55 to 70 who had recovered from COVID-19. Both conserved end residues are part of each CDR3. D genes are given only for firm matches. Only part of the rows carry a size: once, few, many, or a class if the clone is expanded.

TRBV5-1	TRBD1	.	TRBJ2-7	CASSERQGEISYEQYF	TGCGCCAGCAGCGAGAGACAGGGGGAGATCTCCTACGAGCAGTACTTC
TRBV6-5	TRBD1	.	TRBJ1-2	CATLDRDYGYTF	TGTGCCACCCTGGACAGGGACTATGGCTACACCTTC
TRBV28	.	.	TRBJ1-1	CASEEVNTEAFF	TGTGCCTCTGAGGAGGTGAACACTGAAGCTTTCTTT
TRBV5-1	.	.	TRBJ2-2	CASSPSLGGGELFF	TGCGCCAGCAGCCCATCCCTAGGGGGCGGGGAGCTGTTTTTT
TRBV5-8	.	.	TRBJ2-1	CASSSLRGEQFF	TGTGCCAGCAGCTCCCTCCGGGGTGAGCAGTTCTTC
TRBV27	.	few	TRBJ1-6	CARNYSPLHF	TGTGCCAGGAACTATTCACCCCTCCACTTT
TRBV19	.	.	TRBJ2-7	CAVRAGYEQYF	TGTGCCGTGCGTGCGGGGTACGAGCAGTACTTC
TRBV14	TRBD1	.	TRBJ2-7	CASSQFSGTGTYEQYF	TGTGCCAGCAGCCAATTTTCCGGGACAGGGACCTACGAGCAGTACTTC
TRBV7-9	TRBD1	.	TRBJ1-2	CASSYGQGGDGYTF	TGTGCCAGCAGCTACGGACAGGGCGGGGATGGCTACACCTTC
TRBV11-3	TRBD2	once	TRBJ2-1	CATRTSDYNEQFF	TGTGCCACACGGACTAGCGATTACAATGAGCAGTTCTTC
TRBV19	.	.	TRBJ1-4	CATRQGHLDEKLFF	TGTGCCACCCGCCAGGGACACCTCGATGAAAAACTGTTTTTT
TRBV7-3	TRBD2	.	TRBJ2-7	CASRPRGDSYEQYF	TGTGCCAGCAGACCCCGGGGGGATAGCTACGAGCAGTACTTC
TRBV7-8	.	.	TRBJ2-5	CASSPVGGQYF	TGTGCCAGCAGCCCCGTCGGGGGCCAGTACTTC
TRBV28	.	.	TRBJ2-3	CASSQRVRTDTQYF	TGTGCCAGCAGTCAGCGGGTCCGCACAGATACGCAGTATTTT
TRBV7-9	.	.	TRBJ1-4	CASSFLGADPFF	TGTGCCAGCAGCTTTTTGGGGGCAGATCCGTTTTTT
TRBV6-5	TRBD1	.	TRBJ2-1	CASRTGGSYNEQFF	TGTGCCAGCAGAACAGGGGGCTCCTACAATGAGCAGTTCTTC
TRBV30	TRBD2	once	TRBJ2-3	CAWSFGLAGGDTQYF	TGTGCCTGGAGTTTCGGACTAGCGGGAGGAGATACGCAGTATTTT
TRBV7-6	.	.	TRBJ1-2	CAIIDPGPYGYTF	TGTGCCATAATCGATCCAGGGCCCTATGGCTACACCTTC
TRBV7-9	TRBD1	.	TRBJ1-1	CASSSPRDRDEAFF	TGTGCCAGCAGCTCCCCTCGGGACAGGGATGAAGCTTTCTTT
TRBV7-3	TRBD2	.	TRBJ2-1	CASSLTPTSFGRNEQFF	TGTGCCAGCAGCTTAACGCCGACTAGCTTTGGTAGGAATGAGCAGTTCTTC
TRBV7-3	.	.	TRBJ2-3	CASRGGATDTQYF	TGTGCCAGCAGAGGGGGGGCCACAGATACGCAGTATTTT
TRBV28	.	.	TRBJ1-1	CASSTNVPETEAFF	TGTGCCAGCAGTACTAACGTCCCGGAGACTGAAGCTTTCTTT
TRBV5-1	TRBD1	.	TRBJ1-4	CASSSGQVATNEKLFF	TGCGCCAGCAGCTCGGGACAGGTGGCAACTAATGAAAAACTGTTTTTT
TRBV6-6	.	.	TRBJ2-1	CASEKGPPRNEQFF	TGTGCCAGCGAGAAGGGGCCCCCTAGGAATGAGCAGTTCTTC
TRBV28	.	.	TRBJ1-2	CASSFDRRRGYTF	TGTGCCAGCAGTTTTGACAGGAGGCGCGGCTACACCTTC
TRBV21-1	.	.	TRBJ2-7	CASSKNRPPDNEQYF	TGTGCCAGCAGCAAAAATCGCCCACCCGACAACGAGCAGTACTTC
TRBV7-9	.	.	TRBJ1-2	CASSLVIGGGYTF	TGTGCCAGCAGCTTAGTCATAGGAGGTGGCTACACCTTC
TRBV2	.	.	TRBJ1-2	CASTPGLYGYTF	TGTGCCAGCACGCCGGGTCTATATGGCTACACCTTC
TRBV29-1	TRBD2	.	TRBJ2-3	CSLLKGLGGTATQYF	TGCAGCCTCTTGAAAGGACTAGGAGGTACGGCTACGCAGTATTTT
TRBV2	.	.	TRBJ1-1	CASRRVENRAPNTEAFF	TGTGCCAGCAGGAGGGTGGAAAACAGGGCCCCTAACACTGAAGCTTTCTTT
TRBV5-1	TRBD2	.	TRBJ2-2	CASSLSLAETGELFF	TGCGCCAGCAGCTTGTCTCTAGCGGAAACCGGGGAGCTGTTTTTT
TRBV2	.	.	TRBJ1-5	CASSVNRDQPQHF	TGTGCCAGCAGCGTGAACAGGGATCAGCCCCAGCATTTT
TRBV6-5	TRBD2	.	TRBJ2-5	CASTLAGVQETQYF	TGTGCCAGCACACTAGCGGGAGTACAAGAGACCCAGTACTTC
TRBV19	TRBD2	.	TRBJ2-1	CASTKAGGSYNEQFF	TGTGCCAGTACGAAAGCGGGGGGTTCCTACAATGAGCAGTTCTTC
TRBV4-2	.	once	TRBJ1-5	CASSPGTNNQPQHF	TGTGCCAGCAGCCCGGGGACAAATAATCAGCCCCAGCATTTT
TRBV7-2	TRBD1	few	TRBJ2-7	CASSLATGGYEQYF	TGTGCCAGCAGCTTAGCTACAGGGGGGTACGAGCAGTACTTC
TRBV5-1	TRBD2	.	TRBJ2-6	CASSLAGLAGPSGANVLTF	TGCGCCAGCAGCTTGGCCGGACTAGCGGGTCCCTCTGGGGCCAACGTCCTGACTTTC
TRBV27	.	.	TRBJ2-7	CASSPGDPRDLEQYF	TGTGCCAGCAGTCCTGGTGACCCGCGGGACCTCGAGCAGTACTTC
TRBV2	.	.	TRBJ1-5	CASSGVSNQPQHF	TGTGCCAGTTCAGGGGTAAGCAATCAGCCCCAGCATTTT
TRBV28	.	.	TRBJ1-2	CASSLWTDYGYTF	TGTGCCAGCAGTTTATGGACAGACTATGGCTACACCTTC
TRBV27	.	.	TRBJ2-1	CASSFRMAQSGQFF	TGTGCCAGCAGTTTTAGGATGGCACAATCGGGGCAGTTCTTC
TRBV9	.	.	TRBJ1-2	CASSPLEDYGYTF	TGTGCCAGCAGCCCTTTGGAGGACTATGGCTACACCTTC
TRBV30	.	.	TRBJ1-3	CAWSVGYGNTIYF	TGTGCCTGGAGTGTCGGTTATGGAAACACCATATATTTT
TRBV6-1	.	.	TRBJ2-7	CASSEARGSFSYEQYF	TGTGCCAGCAGTGAAGCGCGGGGATCATTCTCCTACGAGCAGTACTTC
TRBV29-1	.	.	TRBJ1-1	CSVEQNMNTEAFF	TGCAGCGTTGAGCAAAACATGAACACTGAAGCTTTCTTT
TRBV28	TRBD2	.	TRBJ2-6	CASSSRQGPGTSFSGANVLTF	TGTGCCAGCAGTTCTCGACAGGGTCCCGGGACTAGCTTCTCTGGGGCCAACGTCCTGACTTTC
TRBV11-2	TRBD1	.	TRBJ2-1	CASSLDGPGGGNEQFF	TGTGCCAGCAGCTTAGATGGCCCAGGGGGCGGCAATGAGCAGTTCTTC
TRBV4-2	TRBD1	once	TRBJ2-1	CASSQVKGTGDEQFF	TGTGCCAGCAGCCAAGTGAAGGGGACAGGCGATGAGCAGTTCTTC
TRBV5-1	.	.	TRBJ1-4	CASSLSRGRGEKLFF	TGCGCCAGCAGCTTGTCGCGGGGCCGGGGGGAAAAACTGTTTTTT
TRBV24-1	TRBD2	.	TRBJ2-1	CATSDFRTSGRGNEQFF	TGTGCCACCAGTGACTTCCGGACTAGCGGGAGGGGCAATGAGCAGTTCTTC
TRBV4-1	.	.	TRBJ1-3	CASSQVRSAGNTIYF	TGCGCCAGCAGCCAGGTTCGATCGGCTGGAAACACCATATATTTT
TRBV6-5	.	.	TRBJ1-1	CASSRRTDTEAFF	TGTGCCAGCAGTCGACGGACAGACACTGAAGCTTTCTTT
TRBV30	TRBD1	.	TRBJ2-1	CAWNGAGGPFTNEQFF	TGTGCCTGGAATGGGGCAGGGGGCCCTTTCACAAATGAGCAGTTCTTC
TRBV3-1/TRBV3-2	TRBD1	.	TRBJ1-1	CASSLGTGPEAFF	TGTGCCAGCAGCCTAGGGACAGGGCCTGAAGCTTTCTTT
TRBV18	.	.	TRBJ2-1	CASSPSQRKYNEQFF	TGTGCCAGCTCACCAAGCCAGCGGAAATACAATGAGCAGTTCTTC